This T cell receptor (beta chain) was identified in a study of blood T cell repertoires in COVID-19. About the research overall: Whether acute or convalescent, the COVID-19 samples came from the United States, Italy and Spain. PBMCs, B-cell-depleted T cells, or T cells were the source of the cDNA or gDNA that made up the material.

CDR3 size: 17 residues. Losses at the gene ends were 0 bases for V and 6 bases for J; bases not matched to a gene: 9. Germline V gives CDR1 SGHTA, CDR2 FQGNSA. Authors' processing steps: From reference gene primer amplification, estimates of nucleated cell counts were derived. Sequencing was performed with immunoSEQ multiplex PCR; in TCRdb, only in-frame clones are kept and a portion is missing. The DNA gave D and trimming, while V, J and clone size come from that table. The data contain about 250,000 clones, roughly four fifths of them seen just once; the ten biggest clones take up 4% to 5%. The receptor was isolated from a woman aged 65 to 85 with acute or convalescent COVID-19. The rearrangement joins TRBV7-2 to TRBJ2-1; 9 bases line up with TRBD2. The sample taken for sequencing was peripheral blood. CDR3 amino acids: CASSLAGGGAWGNEQFF. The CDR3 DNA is TGTGCCAGCAGCTTAGCTGGCGGGGGGGCTTGGGGCAATGAGCAGTTCTTC.